A few counts support the clone carrying this T cell receptor beta chain. The antigen remains undetermined. This entry comes from a study of early T cells in non-severe SARS-CoV-2 infection. Overall study context: Sequencing input comprised bulk RNA from unsorted whole blood; chain pairing was not available. Study observations and caveats: Private and CD4 specificities were missed by VDJdb matching, which favored anti-spike CD8 responses.

Each cDNA molecule carried a unique molecular identifier. TCRdb independently ran MiXCR on the 5' RACE reads; one entry per CDR3 protein. The table records some 40,000 distinct CDR3 sequences, 4.5% to 7% of them present only once. The receptor was isolated from an adult who was a healthcare worker with PCR-confirmed SARS-CoV-2 infection or an uninfected control (not recorded which). The specimen comprised whole blood, sampled at baseline.

CDR3 sequence: CASSEAGNEQFF. In nucleotides, the CDR3 is TGTGCCAGCAGTGAAGCGGGCAATGAGCAGTTCTTC. The chain uses TRBV2 and TRBJ2-1, with D unresolved. With 0 bases removed from V and 6 bases from J, the gap between germline ends came to 3 bases. CDR1 and CDR2 (germline): SNHLY, FYNNEI. CDR3 length: 12 amino acids.